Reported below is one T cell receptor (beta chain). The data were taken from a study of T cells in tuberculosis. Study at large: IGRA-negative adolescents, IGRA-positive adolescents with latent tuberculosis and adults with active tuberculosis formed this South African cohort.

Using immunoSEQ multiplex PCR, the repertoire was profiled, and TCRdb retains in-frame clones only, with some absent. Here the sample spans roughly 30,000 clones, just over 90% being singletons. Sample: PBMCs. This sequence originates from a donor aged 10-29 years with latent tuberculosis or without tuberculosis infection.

CDR3 residues: CASSSPGAGDTQYF. The CDR3 DNA reads as TGTGCCAGCAGCTCCCCAGGAGCGGGAGATACGCAGTATTTT. The rearrangement links TRBV7-2 to TRBJ2-3, with D perhaps TRBD2 (6 bases). CDR1 is SGHTA, CDR2 FQGNSA, per germline. The CDR3 spans 14 residues. The germline V and J ends were trimmed by 4 bases and 5 bases, with 13 bases remaining between them.